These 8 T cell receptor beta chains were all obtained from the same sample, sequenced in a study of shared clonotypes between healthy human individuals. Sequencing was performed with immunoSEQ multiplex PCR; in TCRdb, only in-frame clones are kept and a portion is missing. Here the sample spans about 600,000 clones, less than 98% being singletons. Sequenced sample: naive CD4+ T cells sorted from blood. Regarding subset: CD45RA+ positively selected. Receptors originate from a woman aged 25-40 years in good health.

The DNA of the CDR3 is TGTGCCAGCAGAGCGAGACCTGAGGACAGCTACGAGCAGTACTTC. This encodes CASRARPEDSYEQYF. The chain recombines TRBV27 with TRBJ2-7; possible D gene TRBD1, 6 bases. Germline CDR1 reads MNHEY; CDR2 reads SMNVEV (reference sequence). The CDR3 runs 15 residues. Trimming took off 6 bases at V and 3 bases at J, with 18 bases between the two ends.

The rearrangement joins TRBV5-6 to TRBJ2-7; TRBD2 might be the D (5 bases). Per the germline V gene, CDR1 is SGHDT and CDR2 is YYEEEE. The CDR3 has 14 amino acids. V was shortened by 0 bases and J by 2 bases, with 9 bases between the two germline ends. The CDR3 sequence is CASSLAWTAYEQYF. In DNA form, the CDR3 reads TGTGCCAGCAGCTTGGCCTGGACTGCCTACGAGCAGTACTTC. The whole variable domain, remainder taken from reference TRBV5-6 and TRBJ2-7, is DAGVTQSPTHLIKTRGQQVTLRCSPKSGHDTVSWYQQALGQGPQFIFQYYEEEERQRGNFPDRFSGHQFPNYSSELNVNALLLGDSALYLCASSLAWTAYEQYFGPGTRLTVT.

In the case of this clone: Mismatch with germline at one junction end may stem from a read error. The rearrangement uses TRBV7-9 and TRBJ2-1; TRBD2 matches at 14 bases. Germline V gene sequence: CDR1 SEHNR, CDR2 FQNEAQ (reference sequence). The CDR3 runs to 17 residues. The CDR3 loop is CASSLGLAGASHNEQFF. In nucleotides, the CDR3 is TGTGCCAGCAGCTTGGGACTAGCGGGAGCCTCCCACAATGAGCAGTTCTTC.

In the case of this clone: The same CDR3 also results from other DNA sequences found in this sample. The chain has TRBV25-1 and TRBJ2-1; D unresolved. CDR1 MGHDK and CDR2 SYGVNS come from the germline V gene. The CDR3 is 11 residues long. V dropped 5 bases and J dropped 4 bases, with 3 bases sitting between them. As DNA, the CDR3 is TGTGCCAGCAGTTTGTACAATGAGCAGTTCTTC. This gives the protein CASSLYNEQFF.

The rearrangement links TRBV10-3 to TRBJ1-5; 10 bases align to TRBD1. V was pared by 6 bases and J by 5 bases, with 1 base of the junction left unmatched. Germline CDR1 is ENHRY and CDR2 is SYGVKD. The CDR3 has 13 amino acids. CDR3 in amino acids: CAIRDRGDQPQHF. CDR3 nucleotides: TGTGCCATCAGGGACAGGGGGGATCAGCCCCAGCATTTT.

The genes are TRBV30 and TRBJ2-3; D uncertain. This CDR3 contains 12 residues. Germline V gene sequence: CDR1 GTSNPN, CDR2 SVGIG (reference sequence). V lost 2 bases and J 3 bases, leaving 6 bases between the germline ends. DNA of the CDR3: TGTGCCTGGAGTAGGGAAACAGATACGCAGTATTTT. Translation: CAWSRETDTQYF.

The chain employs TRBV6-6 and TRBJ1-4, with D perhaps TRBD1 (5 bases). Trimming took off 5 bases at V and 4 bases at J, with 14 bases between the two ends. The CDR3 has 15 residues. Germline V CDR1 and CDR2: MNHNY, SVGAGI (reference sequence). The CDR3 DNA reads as TGTGCCAGCAGTCTCCGGGGGGGTTATAATGAAAAACTGTTTTTT. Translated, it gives CASSLRGGYNEKLFF.

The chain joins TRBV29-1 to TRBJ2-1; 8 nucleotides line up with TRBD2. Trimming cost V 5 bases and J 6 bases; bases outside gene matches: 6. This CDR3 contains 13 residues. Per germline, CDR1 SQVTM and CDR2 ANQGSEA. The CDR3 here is CSVRRGGSNEQFF. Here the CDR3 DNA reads TGCAGCGTTAGACGGGGGGGTAGCAATGAGCAGTTCTTC.